The clone carrying this T cell receptor (beta chain) came up a few times. Its antigen is undetermined. TCR beta cDNA was reverse-transcribed from approximately 0.45 ug of total RNA. The reaction used a constant-region primer and ProtoScript II reverse transcriptase. Slightly modified ARM-PCR, run as three nested multiplex PCR rounds, produced the TCR beta libraries. TRBV1-TRBV30 forward and Cbeta reverse primers drove the first two roughly 10-cycle rounds. TCRdb processed the multiplex PCR reads anew with MiXCR; each CDR3 protein has one entry. The table has about 310,000 distinct CDR3 sequences, roughly three fifths seen once. The V end lost 3 bases, the J end lost 0 bases, and 5 bases lay between the germline ends. The CDR3 length is 13 residues. Germline-derived CDR1 and CDR2 are ENHRY and SYGVKD. The sample originates from a study of tumor-infiltrating lymphocytes in primary liver carcinoma. Looking at the study overall: The patients had histopathologically diagnosed primary liver carcinoma, and their disease was treated by surgical resection. Samples returned roughly 3.65 to 7.13 million productive TCRbeta reads each. Read depth did not differ significantly between tissue types. Notes on the study in general: Tumor region pairs outstripped tumor-adjacent and tumor-blood pairs in overlap.

Unsorted whole blood yielded blood RNA, and germline DNA was extracted as well. Investigators obtained roughly 3.9 milliliters of peripheral blood ahead of surgery. This sequence originates from a woman aged 25-40 years with primary liver carcinoma and hepatitis B virus infection. What was sequenced was peripheral blood. This chain joins TRBV10-3 and TRBJ1-1, with TRBD1 as a possible D gene (5 bases). The CDR3 bases are TGTGCCATCAGTGAAGGGGTGAACACTGAAGCTTTCTTT. Amino acids: CAISEGVNTEAFF.